The present TCR beta chain was sequenced within a study of tumor and adjacent non-tumor tissue in lung cancer. The library came from three nested PCR rounds adapted from ARM-PCR protocols. A single record per CDR3 protein comes from TCRdb applying MiXCR to the multiplex PCR reads. In the table there are tens of thousands of distinct CDR3 sequences, roughly 75% of which are singletons. Points from the study as a whole: TCR diversity was significantly greater in tumor than normal lung tissue. Tumor repertoires had a smaller top 100 clone share than normal lung. Tumor TCR diversity, when higher, was linked to shorter survival.

This clonotype was observed at least ten times. Its antigen is unknown. The V end lost 3 bases, the J end lost 1 base, and 28 bases lay between the germline ends. The CDR3 covers 22 residues. This sample's RNA came from whole unsorted tissue. This non-tumor lung sample came from over 3 cm beyond the tumor edge. Source material: distant non-tumor lung tissue. The rearrangement uses TRBV12-3 or TRBV12-4 and TRBJ2-6; a weak D match, TRBD2 (5 bases). This TCR derives from a woman in her 50s with non-small cell lung cancer. CDR3 loop: CASSFVLRALPRSMSGANVLTF. The DNA of the CDR3 is TGTGCCAGCAGTTTTGTCTTGCGGGCGCTCCCTCGTTCGATGTCTGGGGCCAACGTCCTGACTTTC.